The 3 T cell receptor beta chains below all came from one sample that was sequenced in a study of regulatory T cells in long-lasting Graves disease. Documented time point: persistent/refractory GD, antithyroid drugs over 5 years with positive TRAb. PBMCs were the source of the RNA used for TCR sequencing. Both iRepertoire HTBI primers and Arm-PCR of CDR3 regions were used to build the TCR beta libraries. TCRdb re-derived calls from the multiplex PCR reads in MiXCR, one entry per CDR3 protein. The data show approximately 400,000 distinct CDR3 sequences, 20% seen once. The material sequenced was peripheral blood mononuclear cells (PBMCs), taken when the disease was refractory, from a patient treated with antithyroid drugs. All receptors derive from a female donor with Graves disease.

This clonotype has at least ten counts. This chain joins TRBV12-3 or TRBV12-4 and TRBJ1-1, with D maybe TRBD1 (6 bases). Deletions cut 4 bases from V and 0 bases from J, with 9 bases between. The CDR3 covers 14 residues. The CDR3 DNA sequence: TGTGCCAGCAGTTCATGGACAGTGAACACTGAAGCTTTCTTT. It yields the protein CASSSWTVNTEAFF.

V and J are TRBV20-1 and TRBJ2-2, with a possible D match to TRBD2 (6 bases). V was trimmed by 0 bases and J by 1 base, leaving 12 bases between them. The CDR3 totals 16 residues. Germline V gene sequence: CDR1 DFQATT, CDR2 SNEGSKA (reference sequence). CDR3 sequence: CSARDRVSGNTGELFF. The CDR3 nucleotides are TGCAGTGCTAGAGATCGAGTTAGCGGGAACACCGGGGAGCTGTTTTTT.

There are a few counts of this clonotype. The rearrangement uses TRBV20-1 and TRBJ2-7; maybe TRBD2 (6 bases). The length of the CDR3 is 15 residues. The ends were cut back, 6 bases at V and 4 bases at J, with 22 bases in the middle. Germline CDR1 reads DFQATT; CDR2 reads SNEGSKA (reference sequence). CDR3 region: CSAKKVGAGSYEQYF. CDR3 bases: TGCAGTGCCAAAAAGGTTGGGGCGGGATCGTACGAGCAGTACTTC.